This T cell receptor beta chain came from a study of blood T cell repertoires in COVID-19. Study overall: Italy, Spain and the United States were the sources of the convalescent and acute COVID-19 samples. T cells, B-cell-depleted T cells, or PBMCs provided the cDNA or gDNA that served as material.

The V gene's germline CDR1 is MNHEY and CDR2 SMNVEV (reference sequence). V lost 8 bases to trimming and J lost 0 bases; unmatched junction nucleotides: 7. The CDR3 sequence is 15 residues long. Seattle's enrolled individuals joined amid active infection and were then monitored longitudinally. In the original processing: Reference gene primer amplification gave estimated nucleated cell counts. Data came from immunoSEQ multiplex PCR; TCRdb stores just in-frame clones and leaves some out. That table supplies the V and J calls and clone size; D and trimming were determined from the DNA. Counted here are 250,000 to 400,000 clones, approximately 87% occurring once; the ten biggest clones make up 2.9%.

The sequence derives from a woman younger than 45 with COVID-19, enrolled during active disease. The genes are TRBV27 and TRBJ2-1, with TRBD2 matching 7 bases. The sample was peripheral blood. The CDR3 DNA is TGTGCCAGCCGCTACGGGGGGAGCTCCTACAATGAGCAGTTCTTC. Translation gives CASRYGGSSYNEQFF.